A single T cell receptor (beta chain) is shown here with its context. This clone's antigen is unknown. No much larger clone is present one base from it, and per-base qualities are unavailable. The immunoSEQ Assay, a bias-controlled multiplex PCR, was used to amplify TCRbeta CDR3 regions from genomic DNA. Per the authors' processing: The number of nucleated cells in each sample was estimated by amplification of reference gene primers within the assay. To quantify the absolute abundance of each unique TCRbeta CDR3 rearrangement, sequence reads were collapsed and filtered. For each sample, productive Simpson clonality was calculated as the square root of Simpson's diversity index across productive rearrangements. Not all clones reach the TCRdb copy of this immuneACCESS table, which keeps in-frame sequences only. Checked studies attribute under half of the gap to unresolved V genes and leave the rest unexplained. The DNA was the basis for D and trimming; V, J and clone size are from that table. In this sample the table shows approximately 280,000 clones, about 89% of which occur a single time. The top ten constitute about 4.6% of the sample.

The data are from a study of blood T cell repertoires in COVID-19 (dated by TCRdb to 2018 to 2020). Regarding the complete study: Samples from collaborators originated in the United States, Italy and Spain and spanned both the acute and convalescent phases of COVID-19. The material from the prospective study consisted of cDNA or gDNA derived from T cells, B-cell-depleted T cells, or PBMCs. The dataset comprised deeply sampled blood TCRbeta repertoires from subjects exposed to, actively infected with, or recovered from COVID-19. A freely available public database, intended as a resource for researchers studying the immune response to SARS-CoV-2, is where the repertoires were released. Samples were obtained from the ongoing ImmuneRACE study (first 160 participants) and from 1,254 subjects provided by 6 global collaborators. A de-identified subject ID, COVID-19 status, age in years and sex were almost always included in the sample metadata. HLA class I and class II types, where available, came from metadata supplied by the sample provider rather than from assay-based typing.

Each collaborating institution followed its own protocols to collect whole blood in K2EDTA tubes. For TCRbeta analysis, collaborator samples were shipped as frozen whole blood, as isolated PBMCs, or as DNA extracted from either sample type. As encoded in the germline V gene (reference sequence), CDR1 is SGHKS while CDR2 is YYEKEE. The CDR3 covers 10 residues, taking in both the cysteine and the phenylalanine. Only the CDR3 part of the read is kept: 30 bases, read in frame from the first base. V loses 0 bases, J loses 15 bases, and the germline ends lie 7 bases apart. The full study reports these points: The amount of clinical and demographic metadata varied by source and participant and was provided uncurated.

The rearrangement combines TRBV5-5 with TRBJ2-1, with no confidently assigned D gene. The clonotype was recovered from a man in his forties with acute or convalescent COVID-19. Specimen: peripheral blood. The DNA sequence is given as TGTGCCAGCAGCTTGGATAAGCCGTTCTTC. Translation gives CASSLDKPFF.